The clone carrying this T cell receptor beta chain has a single count. The data were taken from a study of blood T cell repertoires in COVID-19. The CDR3 is made up of 13 amino acids. The V end was cut by 4 bases, the J end by 3 bases, with 9 bases between. Original data processing: Nucleated cell counts were estimated from reference gene primer amplification. The protocol was immunoSEQ multiplex PCR, while the TCRdb copy is restricted to in-frame clones and leaves out a portion. V and J calls and clone size come straight from that table; D and trimming were deduced from the DNA. The sample carries 150,000 or so clones, roughly 85% recorded once.

The sequencing input was peripheral blood. This TCR was sampled from a woman in her forties or fifties with COVID-19, enrolled during active disease. The chain has TRBV12-3 or TRBV12-4 and TRBJ1-1, with a tentative D call TRBD1 (5 bases). CDR3 in DNA: TGTGCCAGCAGTTGGGGCCAAGACACTGAAGCTTTCTTT. Amino acid sequence: CASSWGQDTEAFF.